This T cell receptor (beta chain) originates from a study of blood T cell repertoires in COVID-19. Whole-study context: The samples span acute and convalescent COVID-19 from the United States, Italy and Spain.

Using immunoSEQ multiplex PCR, the repertoire was profiled, and TCRdb retains in-frame clones only, with some absent. The data contain about 310,000 clones, around 91% of them seen just once; the ten biggest clones take up 8% to 10%. Concerning this clone itself: The junction departs from the called germline gene at one end, perhaps through a read error.

Germline V gives CDR1 SGHDT, CDR2 YYEEEE. The CDR3 totals 11 residues. Grouping used clinical history reported by participants in a survey and questionnaire. This receptor was taken from a woman between 35 and 50 years old who had recovered from COVID-19. This chain connects TRBV5-6 to TRBJ2-1; 10 positions agree with TRBD2. The specimen sequenced was PBMCs or T cells enriched from blood (not recorded which). CDR3 sequence (DNA): TGTGCCAGCAGCTCCCCCAGCGGGGGGGTCTTC. The encoded protein is CASSSPSGGVF.